This T cell receptor beta chain derives from a study of shared clonotypes between healthy human individuals. Comments on this clone: The target antigen is unknown.

This table comes from immunoSEQ multiplex PCR, and its TCRdb copy is limited to in-frame clones, with some not included. The repertoire includes 1.4 million or so clones, less than 99% of them detected once, and 0.36% sits in the top ten. Trimming removed 0 bases from V and 3 bases from J, with 9 bases in between. The CDR3 covers 14 residues. Study-level points and caveats: How much donors shared clonotypes was expected to be affected by sequencing depth. Richness estimates generally favored naive over memory subsets.

The sample consisted of naive CD4+ T cells sorted from blood. Subset given: CD45RA+ positively selected. This TCR was recovered from a man aged 30 to 45 in good health. The rearrangement joins TRBV23-1 to TRBJ2-7; possibly TRBD1 for D (6 bases). TRBV23-1 belongs to the ORF category, with a function that is uncertain. CDR3 region: CASSQSYRDYEQYF. CDR3 DNA: TGCGCCAGCAGTCAATCGTACAGGGACTACGAGCAGTACTTC.